This TCR beta chain derives from a study of technical replicates of blood from a handful of donors. This CDR3 has 17 residues. V lost 0 bases, J lost 5 bases, and 11 bases stayed unmatched. Germline V gene data show CDR1 as GTSNPN and CDR2 as SVGIG (reference sequence). Here immunoSEQ multiplex PCR was the method, and the copy in TCRdb shows in-frame clones only, minus some. The table records tens of thousands of clones, 96% of them present only once. This chain links TRBV30 with TRBJ2-1; 9 bases map to TRBD1. The sample was T cells isolated from PBMCs. The origin of this receptor is a human donor in good health. The CDR3 coding sequence is TGTGCCTGGAGTGTATGGGGCGGGACAGGGTTCCACAATGAGCAGTTCTTC. Amino acids: CAWSVWGGTGFHNEQFF.